This T cell receptor beta chain came from a study of T cells after yellow fever vaccination. About the research overall: In the case of low-cell-number fractions, SMART-Seq v4 Ultra Low Input was used for preparation. The study's findings and limits: Among primary-vaccination clones, most reappeared after the booster, at roughly 96% for CD4 and roughly 90% for CD8.

This CDR3 has 15 residues. V was trimmed by 1 base and J by 6 bases, leaving 16 bases between them. CDR1 is MNHNS and CDR2 is SASEGT in the germline V gene. As regards this clonotype: Its antigen is still unknown.

5'RACE template switching generated TCR cDNA, adding a universal primer site and UMIs. TCRdb reprocessed the 5' RACE reads with MiXCR, giving one entry per CDR3 protein. The sample holds 150,000 to 200,000 distinct CDR3 sequences, approximately 10% seen once. Source: CD8+ T cells sorted from PBMCs, taken 15 days after the yellow fever booster vaccination. The chain recombines TRBV6-1 with TRBJ2-7; weak D call: TRBD1 (5 bases). The TCR sequence derives from a man aged 18 to 29 who received the YFV17D yellow fever vaccine. The CDR3 is CASSEGRWMGPEQYF. The CDR3 DNA is TGTGCCAGCAGTGAAGGACGGTGGATGGGGCCCGAGCAGTACTTC.